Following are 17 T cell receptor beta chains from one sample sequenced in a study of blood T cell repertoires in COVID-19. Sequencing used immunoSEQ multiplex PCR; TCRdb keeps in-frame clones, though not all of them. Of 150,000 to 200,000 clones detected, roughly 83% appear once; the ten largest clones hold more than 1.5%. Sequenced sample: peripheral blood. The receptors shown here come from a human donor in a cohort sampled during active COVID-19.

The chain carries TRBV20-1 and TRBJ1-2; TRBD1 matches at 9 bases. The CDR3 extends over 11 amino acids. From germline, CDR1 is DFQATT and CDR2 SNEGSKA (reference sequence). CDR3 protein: CRTGTGQVYTF. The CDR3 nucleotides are TGCAGGACCGGGACAGGGCAAGTGTACACCTTC.

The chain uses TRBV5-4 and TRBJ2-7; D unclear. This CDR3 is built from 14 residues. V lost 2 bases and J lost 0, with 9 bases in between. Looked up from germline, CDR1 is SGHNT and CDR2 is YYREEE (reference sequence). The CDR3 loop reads CASSFGTSSYEQYF. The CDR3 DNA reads TGTGCCAGCAGCTTTGGTACTTCCTCCTACGAGCAGTACTTC.

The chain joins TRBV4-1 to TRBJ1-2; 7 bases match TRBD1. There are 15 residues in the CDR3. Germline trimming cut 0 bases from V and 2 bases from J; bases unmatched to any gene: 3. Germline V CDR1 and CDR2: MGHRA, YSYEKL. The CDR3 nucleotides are TGCGCCAGCAGCCAAGACGCAGGGGGAAACTATGGCTACACCTTC. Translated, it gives CASSQDAGGNYGYTF.

The CDR3 spells CASSFTGTGGTEAFF. CDR3 nucleotide sequence: TGTGCCAGCAGCTTCACCGGGACAGGGGGCACTGAAGCTTTCTTT. The chain links TRBV5-6 to TRBJ1-1, with 11 bases fitting TRBD1. From germline, CDR1 is SGHDT and CDR2 YYEEEE. The V segment lost 2 bases and the J segment 4 bases; nucleotides outside the gene matches: 4. This CDR3 is built from 15 residues. Combining the CDR3 with reference TRBV5-6 and TRBJ1-1 gives the whole variable domain DAGVTQSPTHLIKTRGQQVTLRCSPKSGHDTVSWYQQALGQGPQFIFQYYEEEERQRGNFPDRFSGHQFPNYSSELNVNALLLGDSALYLCASSFTGTGGTEAFFGQGTRLTVV.

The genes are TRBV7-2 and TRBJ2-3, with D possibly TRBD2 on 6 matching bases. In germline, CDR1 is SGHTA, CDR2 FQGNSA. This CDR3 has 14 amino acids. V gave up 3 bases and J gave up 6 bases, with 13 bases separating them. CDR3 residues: CASSFPSAADTQYF. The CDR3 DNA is TGTGCCAGCAGCTTTCCTAGCGCTGCGGATACGCAGTATTTT.

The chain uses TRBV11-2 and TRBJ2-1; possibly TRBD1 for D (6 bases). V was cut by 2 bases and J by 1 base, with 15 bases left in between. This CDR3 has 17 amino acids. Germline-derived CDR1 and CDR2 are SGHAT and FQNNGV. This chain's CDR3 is CASSLHWADSSYNEQFF. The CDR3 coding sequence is TGTGCCAGCAGCTTACATTGGGCGGACAGTTCCTACAATGAGCAGTTCTTC.

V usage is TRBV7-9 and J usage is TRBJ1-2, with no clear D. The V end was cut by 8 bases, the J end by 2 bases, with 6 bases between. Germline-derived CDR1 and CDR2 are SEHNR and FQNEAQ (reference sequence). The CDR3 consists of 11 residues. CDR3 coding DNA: TGTGCCAGCGGCAGGAACTATGGCTACACCTTC. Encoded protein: CASGRNYGYTF.

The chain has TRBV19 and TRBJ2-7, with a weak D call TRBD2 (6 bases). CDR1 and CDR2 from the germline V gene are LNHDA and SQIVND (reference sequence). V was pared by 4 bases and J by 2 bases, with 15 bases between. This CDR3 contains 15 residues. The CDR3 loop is CASSRGDSGTYEQYF. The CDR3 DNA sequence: TGTGCCAGTAGTAGGGGGGACTCCGGAACCTACGAGCAGTACTTC.

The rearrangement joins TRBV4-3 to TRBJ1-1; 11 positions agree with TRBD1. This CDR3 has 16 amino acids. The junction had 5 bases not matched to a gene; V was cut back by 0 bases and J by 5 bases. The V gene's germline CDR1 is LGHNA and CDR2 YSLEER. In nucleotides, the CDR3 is TGCGCCAGCAGCCAAGATTGGGACAGGGGGGGGACTGAAGCTTTCTTT. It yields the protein CASSQDWDRGGTEAFF.

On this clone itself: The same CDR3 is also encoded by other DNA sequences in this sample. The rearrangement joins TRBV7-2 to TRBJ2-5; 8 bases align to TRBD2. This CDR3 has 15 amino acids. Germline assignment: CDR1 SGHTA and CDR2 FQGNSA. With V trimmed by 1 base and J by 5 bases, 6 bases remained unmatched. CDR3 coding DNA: TGTGCCAGCAGCTTAGTCGCGGGGGGCAGGGAGACCCAGTACTTC. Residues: CASSLVAGGRETQYF.

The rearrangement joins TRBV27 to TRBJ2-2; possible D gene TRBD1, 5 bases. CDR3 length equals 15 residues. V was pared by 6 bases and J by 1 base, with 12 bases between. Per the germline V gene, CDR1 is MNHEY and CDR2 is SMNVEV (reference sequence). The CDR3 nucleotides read TGTGCCAGCAGACCTTTAACAGGGAACACCGGGGAGCTGTTTTTT. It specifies CASRPLTGNTGELFF.

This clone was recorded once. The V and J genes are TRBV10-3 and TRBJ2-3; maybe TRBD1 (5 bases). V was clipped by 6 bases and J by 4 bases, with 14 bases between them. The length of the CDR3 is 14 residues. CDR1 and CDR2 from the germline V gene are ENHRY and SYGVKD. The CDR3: CAIRETDLADTQYF. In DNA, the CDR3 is TGTGCCATCAGGGAGACAGATCTCGCAGATACGCAGTATTTT.

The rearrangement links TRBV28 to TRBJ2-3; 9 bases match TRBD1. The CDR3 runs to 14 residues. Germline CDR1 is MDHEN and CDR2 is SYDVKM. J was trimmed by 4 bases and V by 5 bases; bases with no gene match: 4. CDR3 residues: CASSRDREADTQYF. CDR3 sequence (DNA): TGTGCCAGCAGTAGGGACAGGGAGGCAGATACGCAGTATTTT.

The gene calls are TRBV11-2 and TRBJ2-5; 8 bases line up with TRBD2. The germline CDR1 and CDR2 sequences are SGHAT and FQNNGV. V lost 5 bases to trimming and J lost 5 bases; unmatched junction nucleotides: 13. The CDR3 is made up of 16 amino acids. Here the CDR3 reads CASSPGTRALEETQYF. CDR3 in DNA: TGTGCCAGCAGCCCCGGGACTAGGGCCTTGGAGGAGACCCAGTACTTC.

CDR3 protein: CATSMRTGNSYEQYF. The CDR3 coding sequence is TGTGCCACCAGCATGAGGACAGGGAACTCCTACGAGCAGTACTTC. The genes are TRBV15 and TRBJ2-7; 8 positions agree with TRBD1. V shed 4 bases and J 0 bases; nucleotides not matched to a gene: 5. The CDR3 length is 15 residues. CDR1 is LNHNV, CDR2 YYDKDF, per germline (reference sequence).

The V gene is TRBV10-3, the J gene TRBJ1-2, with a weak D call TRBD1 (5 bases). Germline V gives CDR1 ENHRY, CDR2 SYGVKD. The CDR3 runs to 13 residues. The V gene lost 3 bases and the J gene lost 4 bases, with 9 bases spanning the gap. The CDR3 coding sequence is TGTGCCATCAGTGACAGGGCAGGCTATGGCTACACCTTC. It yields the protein CAISDRAGYGYTF.

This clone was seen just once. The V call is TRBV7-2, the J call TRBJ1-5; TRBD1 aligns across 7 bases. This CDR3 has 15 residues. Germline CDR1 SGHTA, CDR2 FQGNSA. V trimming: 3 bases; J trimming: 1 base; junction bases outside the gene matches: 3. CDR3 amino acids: CASSLRGLSNQPQHF. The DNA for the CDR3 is TGTGCCAGCAGCTTGAGGGGGCTGAGCAATCAGCCCCAGCATTTT.